One sample yielded the 24 T cell receptor beta chains listed below, sequenced in a study of blood T cell repertoires in COVID-19. The method was immunoSEQ multiplex PCR; TCRdb's version includes in-frame clones alone and lacks a portion of them. The sample carries under 250,000 clones, around four fifths recorded once. Sequencing used peripheral blood. These receptors all come from a man aged 50-59 years with active or convalescent COVID-19.

The CDR3 sequence: CAWSVKRAGEAFF. DNA for the CDR3: TGTGCCTGGAGTGTAAAAAGGGCGGGTGAAGCTTTCTTT. The V gene is TRBV30, the J gene TRBJ1-1; no reliable D call. CDR1 GTSNPN and CDR2 SVGIG come from the germline V gene (reference sequence). This CDR3 contains 13 residues. The V gene lost 0 bases and the J gene lost 7 bases, with 12 bases spanning the gap.

The chain couples TRBV11-2 to TRBJ2-7, with TRBD2 as a possible D gene (5 bases). In germline, CDR1 is SGHAT, CDR2 FQNNGV. V dropped 5 bases and J dropped 4 bases, with 15 bases sitting between them. The CDR3 loop spans 14 amino acids. CDR3 sequence (DNA): TGTGCCAGCAGCCCCCGGGGATCGGAGTACGAGCAGTACTTC. Amino acid sequence: CASSPRGSEYEQYF. Looking up the rest from reference TRBV11-2 and TRBJ2-7 gives the full variable domain: EAGVAQSPRYKIIEKRQSVAFWCNPISGHATLYWYQQILGQGPKLLIQFQNNGVVDDSQLPKDRFSAERLKGVDSTLKIQPAKLEDSAVYLCASSPRGSEYEQYFGPGTRLTVT.

This clone was detected only a few times. J is TRBJ1-1 and V is TRBV11-2; D not certain. There are 15 residues in the CDR3. With 6 bases removed from V and 10 bases from J, the gap between germline ends came to 24 bases. Germline CDR1 and CDR2: SGHAT and FQNNGV. The CDR3 loop reads CASRPLGGPPSGAFF. CDR3 nucleotide sequence: TGTGCCAGCAGACCCCTGGGAGGACCGCCATCAGGAGCTTTCTTT.

The CDR3 here is CASSQTSGRAARTDTQYF. CDR3 in DNA: TGTGCCAGCAGTCAGACTAGCGGGAGGGCTGCCCGAACAGATACGCAGTATTTT. The chain uses TRBV28 and TRBJ2-3, with 14 nucleotides matching TRBD2. The CDR3 has 18 amino acids. The germline V gene encodes CDR1 MDHEN and CDR2 SYDVKM. The V gene end was trimmed by 5 bases and the J gene end by 3 bases; junction bases not matched to a gene: 10.

The CDR3 reads CASSLQGREQYF. Written as DNA, the CDR3 is TGTGCCAGCAGTCTACAGGGCCGCGAGCAGTACTTC. The V and J genes are TRBV28 and TRBJ2-7; perhaps TRBD1 as D (6 bases). The CDR3 sequence is 12 residues long. The V gene lost 5 bases and the J gene lost 6 bases, with 11 bases spanning the gap. Germline lookup yields CDR1 MDHEN and CDR2 SYDVKM.

CDR3 residues: CASGKAGGQYEQYF. The CDR3 coding sequence is TGTGCCAGCGGAAAAGCGGGAGGGCAATACGAGCAGTACTTC. The chain links TRBV2 to TRBJ2-7; 10 positions match TRBD2. Germline V CDR1 and CDR2: SNHLY, FYNNEI. V dropped 8 bases and J dropped 4; count of bases not matched to a gene: 8. This CDR3 spans 14 amino acids.

The genes are TRBV27 and TRBJ2-5; no definite D call. The ends were cut back, 5 bases at V and 5 bases at J, with 21 bases in the middle. The germline V gene has CDR1 MNHEY and CDR2 SMNVEV (reference sequence). This CDR3 contains 16 residues. The CDR3 here is CASSPTLMTVGETQYF. CDR3 bases: TGTGCCAGCAGTCCAACTTTAATGACTGTCGGGGAGACCCAGTACTTC.

The chain employs TRBV7-6 and TRBJ2-2; TRBD2 agrees at 11 bases. J lost 7 bases, V lost 3 bases, and 4 bases had no gene match. Germline values: CDR1 SGHVS, CDR2 FNYEAQ. CDR3 length: 15 amino acids. The CDR3 protein is CASSFSGRADGELFF. Here the CDR3 DNA reads TGTGCCAGCAGCTTTAGCGGGAGGGCCGACGGGGAGCTGTTTTTT. The full variable domain, its missing parts supplied by reference TRBV7-6 and TRBJ2-2, is GAGVSQSPRYKVTKRGQDVALRCDPISGHVSLYWYRQALGQGPEFLTYFNYEAQQDKSGLPNDRFSAERPEGSISTLTIQRTEQRDSAMYRCASSFSGRADGELFFGEGSRLTVL.

The V and J genes are TRBV7-9 and TRBJ2-7; D might be TRBD1 (6 bases). The V end was cut by 5 bases, the J end by 4 bases, with 15 bases between. This CDR3 region has 14 residues. The V gene's germline CDR1 is SEHNR and CDR2 FQNEAQ (reference sequence). CDR3 nucleotide sequence: TGTGCCAGCAGCCCCGAGATAAGGGGGTACGAGCAGTACTTC. This codes for CASSPEIRGYEQYF.

The chain joins TRBV29-1 to TRBJ2-2; 7 bases fit TRBD1. Germline V gene lookup returns CDR1 SQVTM and CDR2 ANQGSEA. This CDR3 has 12 amino acids. J lost 5 bases, V lost 6 bases, and 3 bases had no gene match. CDR3 bases: TGCAGCGTCAACAGGGGAACCGGGGAGCTGTTTTTT. Translated, it gives CSVNRGTGELFF.

This chain uses TRBV11-2 with TRBJ2-5; 9 positions match TRBD1. This CDR3 contains 14 residues. The V and J ends lost 6 bases and 3 bases, in that order; junction bases with no gene match: 5. The germline gives CDR1 SGHAT, CDR2 FQNNGV. CDR3 amino acids: CASRLGTGKETQYF. In DNA, the CDR3 is TGTGCCAGCAGGCTCGGGACAGGGAAAGAGACCCAGTACTTC.

The rearrangement uses TRBV6-4 and TRBJ1-6, with D perhaps TRBD1 (5 bases). The V end lost 5 bases, the J end lost 13 bases, and 27 bases lay between the germline ends. Germline loops: CDR1 MRHNA, CDR2 SNTAGT. This CDR3 is built from 17 residues. DNA for the CDR3: TGTGCCAGCAGTCTTATGCGTTCCGAGACAGAAAAGTTTCCCCTCCACTTT. Its protein is CASSLMRSETEKFPLHF.

The chain combines TRBV7-2 with TRBJ1-6; TRBD1 matches at 8 bases. From germline, CDR1 is SGHTA and CDR2 FQGNSA. The V segment lost 5 bases and the J segment 7 bases; nucleotides outside the gene matches: 10. The CDR3 is made up of 16 amino acids. For the CDR3, the DNA is TGTGCCAGCAGCCCCCCAACAGGGGGATCGAATTCACCCCTCCACTTT. Translation gives CASSPPTGGSNSPLHF.

The genes are TRBV28 and TRBJ1-1, with 10 nucleotides matching TRBD1. CDR1 is MDHEN, CDR2 SYDVKM, per germline. V was clipped by 6 bases and J by 7 bases; unmatched bases: 11. The CDR3 has 15 residues. This CDR3 is CASSNRGTGVDEAFF. The CDR3 DNA follows: TGTGCCAGCAGCAACAGGGGGACAGGGGTTGATGAAGCTTTCTTT.

CDR3 loop: CASSDFDRTLKAGNTIYF. DNA for the CDR3: TGCGCCAGCAGTGATTTCGACAGGACCCTGAAGGCTGGAAACACCATATATTTT. The V gene is TRBV10-2, the J gene TRBJ1-3, with D possibly TRBD1 on 6 matching bases. CDR3 length: 18 amino acids. V was trimmed by 3 bases and J by 2 bases, leaving 20 bases between them. Germline V gene lookup returns CDR1 WSHSY and CDR2 SAAADI.

The table lists this clone with a few counts. The chain combines TRBV28 with TRBJ1-2, with 8 positions matching TRBD1. The CDR3 is 14 amino acids. Germline lookup yields CDR1 MDHEN and CDR2 SYDVKM. J gave up 8 bases and V 8 bases, and 13 bases lay outside the gene matches. In nucleotides, the CDR3 is TGTGCCAGCCGCAGACAGGGGACGTTAGAAGGCTACACCTTC. This sequence encodes CASRRQGTLEGYTF.

V usage is TRBV7-9 and J usage is TRBJ2-5, with 7 bases identical to TRBD2. Germline CDR1 and CDR2: SEHNR and FQNEAQ (reference sequence). The CDR3 sequence is 19 residues long. Germline trimming cut 3 bases from V and 5 bases from J; bases unmatched to any gene: 21. The CDR3 here is CASSFAAGMAPSVRETQYF. The CDR3 nucleotides read TGTGCCAGCAGCTTTGCAGCGGGGATGGCTCCCAGCGTACGCGAGACCCAGTACTTC.

This chain links TRBV12-3 or TRBV12-4 with TRBJ1-1; D not resolved. The length of the CDR3 is 12 residues. V was shortened by 2 bases and J by 6 bases, with 7 bases between the two germline ends. The CDR3 DNA sequence: TGTGCCAGCAGTTTAAATGGGCCTGAAGCTTTCTTT. Translated: CASSLNGPEAFF.

The chain carries TRBV9 and TRBJ1-6; possibly TRBD1 for D (6 bases). CDR3 size: 12 residues. Between the trimmed V and J ends, which lost 8 bases and 7 bases, there was a span of 10 bases. The germline V gene encodes CDR1 SGDLS and CDR2 YYNGEE. The CDR3 DNA reads TGTGCCAGTCATACAGGGAATTCACCCCTCCACTTT. It yields the protein CASHTGNSPLHF.

The chain recombines TRBV19 with TRBJ2-1, with D perhaps matching TRBD1 (6 bases). V gave up 1 base and J gave up 6 bases, with 13 bases separating them. The CDR3 is 15 amino acids. The germline CDR1 and CDR2 sequences are LNHDA and SQIVND (reference sequence). The CDR3 protein is CASSIVGLDSNEQFF. As DNA, the CDR3 is TGTGCCAGTAGTATAGTCGGCCTGGACAGCAATGAGCAGTTCTTC.

The rearrangement joins TRBV5-5 to TRBJ1-4, with D perhaps TRBD1 (5 bases). V was pared by 3 bases and J by 0 bases, with 12 bases between. This CDR3 has 16 residues. Looked up from germline, CDR1 is SGHKS and CDR2 is YYEKEE (reference sequence). CDR3 region: CASSSLGGATNEKLFF. The CDR3 DNA sequence: TGTGCCAGCAGCTCTTTAGGAGGGGCAACTAATGAAAAACTGTTTTTT.

The chain uses TRBV2 and TRBJ2-1; perhaps TRBD2 as D (6 bases). Per germline, CDR1 SNHLY and CDR2 FYNNEI. Trimming stripped 1 base from V and 4 bases from J, with 11 bases between. The CDR3 consists of 15 residues. CDR3 region: CASSEGGRQYNEQFF. CDR3 nucleotide sequence: TGTGCCAGCAGTGAAGGAGGGAGGCAATACAATGAGCAGTTCTTC.

The chain links TRBV5-6 to TRBJ1-5; no clear D gene. V lost 3 bases and J 7 bases, leaving 5 bases between the germline ends. CDR3 length: 11 residues. Germline CDR1 SGHDT, CDR2 YYEEEE. DNA for the CDR3: TGTGCCAGCAGCTACAGCCAGCCCCAGCATTTT. Protein product: CASSYSQPQHF. The entire variable domain, with the rest obtained from reference TRBV5-6 and TRBJ1-5, is as follows: DAGVTQSPTHLIKTRGQQVTLRCSPKSGHDTVSWYQQALGQGPQFIFQYYEEEERQRGNFPDRFSGHQFPNYSSELNVNALLLGDSALYLCASSYSQPQHFGDGTRLSIL.

The J gene is TRBJ2-3, the V gene TRBV19, with 7 bases that match TRBD2. The length of the CDR3 is 16 residues. The ends lost 7 bases at V and 1 base at J; junction bases unmatched: 11. The germline V gene has CDR1 LNHDA and CDR2 SQIVND (reference sequence). CDR3 sequence reads: CASTPWAGVGTDTQYF. CDR3 nucleotides: TGTGCCAGTACCCCTTGGGCGGGGGTTGGCACAGATACGCAGTATTTT.